This is a list of T cell receptor beta chains from one sample in a study of PD-1 blockade in mismatch repair-deficient tumors. Clones were read by immunoSEQ multiplex PCR, and TCRdb kept only the in-frame ones, dropping some. The sample lists some 120,000 clones, 85% to 90% occurring once. Here the sequenced sample was peripheral blood, taken roughly 70 weeks after starting pembrolizumab. All receptors come from an adult with mismatch repair-deficient cancer. Each CDR3 is given with its conserved first and last residue. Each record gives: CDR3 DNA, CDR3 protein, D gene, clone size, CDR3 length, J gene, V gene. The D gene is left open where the match is weak. Only part of the rows carry a size: once, few, many, or a class if the clone is expanded.

TGTGCCAGCTGGATACGGGGAAGTAGGTATGGCTACACCTTC,CASWIRGSRYGYTF,-,-,14,TRBJ1-2,TRBV5-4
TGCGCCAGCAGCTTAGGGGCCGCCCCTGGAAACACCATATATTTT,CASSLGAAPGNTIYF,-,-,15,TRBJ1-3,TRBV5-1
TGTGCCAGCAGCACACTAGGGCAGGGCGGCACAGATACGCAGTATTTT,CASSTLGQGGTDTQYF,-,-,16,TRBJ2-3,TRBV27
TGTGCCAGCAGCTTAGCGGACAGGGGATCCGGGGAGCTGTTTTTT,CASSLADRGSGELFF,TRBD1,-,15,TRBJ2-2,TRBV7-9
TGTGCCAGCAGCCAACTAACTACTAAGGAGAGCACAGATACGCAGTATTTT,CASSQLTTKESTDTQYF,-,-,17,TRBJ2-3,TRBV5-6
TGTGCCAGCAGTTCCCTCGACAGAGCGGAAGCTTTCTTT,CASSSLDRAEAFF,-,-,13,TRBJ1-1,TRBV28
TGCGCCAGCAGCTTGACCGTACAGGGGCGAGTGCGTTCCTACGAGCAGTACTTC,CASSLTVQGRVRSYEQYF,TRBD1,-,18,TRBJ2-7,TRBV5-1
TGTGCCAGCAGCCGGGACAGGGGCGACAATGAGCAGTTCTTC,CASSRDRGDNEQFF,TRBD1,-,14,TRBJ2-1,TRBV11-3
TGCGCCAGCAGCCAAGAGACGGACATACTAAGAATGGTTAAGGGGAGGGCCCTTTTTTGGTTCTTC,CASSQETDILRMVKGRALFWFF,TRBD2,-,22,TRBJ2-1,TRBV4-3
TGTGCCTGGAGCCGGGACGGGGACAATGAGCAGTTCTTC,CAWSRDGDNEQFF,-,-,13,TRBJ2-1,TRBV30
TGTGCCAGTAGTATAGGGGACAGGGCGTTCTTC,CASSIGDRAFF,TRBD1,-,11,TRBJ2-1,TRBV19
TGTGCCAGCAGCTTAGACTCATGGAGCTCCTACAATGAGCAGTTCTTC,CASSLDSWSSYNEQFF,-,-,16,TRBJ2-1,TRBV11-2
TGTGCCAGCAGTTACTCTCGCGGTGACGGGGGCGAGCAGTACTTC,CASSYSRGDGGEQYF,-,-,15,TRBJ2-7,TRBV6-5
TGCGCCAGCAGCTCCCCGAGGGGCGGGAGTGGTTTCTATGGCACAGATACGCAGTATTTT,CASSSPRGGSGFYGTDTQYF,TRBD2,once,20,TRBJ2-3,TRBV5-1
TGTGCCAGCAGCTTAATAAGGCGGGAGGGCCCAGAGACCCAGTACTTC,CASSLIRREGPETQYF,TRBD2,-,16,TRBJ2-5,TRBV7-9